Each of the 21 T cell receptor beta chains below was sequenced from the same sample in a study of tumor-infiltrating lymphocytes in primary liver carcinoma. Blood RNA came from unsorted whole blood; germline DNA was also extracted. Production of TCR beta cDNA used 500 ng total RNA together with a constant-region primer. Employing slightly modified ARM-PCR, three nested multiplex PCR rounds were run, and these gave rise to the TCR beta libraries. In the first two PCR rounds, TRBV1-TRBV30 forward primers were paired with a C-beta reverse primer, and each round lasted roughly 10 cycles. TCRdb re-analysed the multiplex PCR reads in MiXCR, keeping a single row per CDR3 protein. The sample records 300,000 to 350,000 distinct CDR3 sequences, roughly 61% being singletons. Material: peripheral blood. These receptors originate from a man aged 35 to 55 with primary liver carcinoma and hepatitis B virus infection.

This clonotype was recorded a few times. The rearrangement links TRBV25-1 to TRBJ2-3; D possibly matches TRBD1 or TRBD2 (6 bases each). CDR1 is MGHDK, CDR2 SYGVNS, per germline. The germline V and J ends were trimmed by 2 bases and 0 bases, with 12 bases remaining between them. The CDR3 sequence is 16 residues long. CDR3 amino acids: CASSETGAPSTDTQYF. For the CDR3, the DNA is TGTGCCAGCAGTGAAACGGGGGCCCCTAGCACAGATACGCAGTATTTT.

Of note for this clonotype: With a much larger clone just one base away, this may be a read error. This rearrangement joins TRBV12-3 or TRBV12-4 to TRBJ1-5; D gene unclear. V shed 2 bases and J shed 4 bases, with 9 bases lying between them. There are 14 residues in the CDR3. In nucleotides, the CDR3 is TGTGCCAGCAGTTTATCGGAGGGTAATCAGCCCCAGCATTTT. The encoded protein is CASSLSEGNQPQHF.

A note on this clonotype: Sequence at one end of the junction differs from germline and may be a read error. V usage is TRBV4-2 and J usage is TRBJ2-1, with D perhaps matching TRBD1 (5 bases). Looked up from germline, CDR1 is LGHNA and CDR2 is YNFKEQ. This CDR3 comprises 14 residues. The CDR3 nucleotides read TGCGCCAGCAGCCTAGTGCACAGCGACAGTGAGCAGTTCTTC. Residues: CASSLVHSDSEQFF.

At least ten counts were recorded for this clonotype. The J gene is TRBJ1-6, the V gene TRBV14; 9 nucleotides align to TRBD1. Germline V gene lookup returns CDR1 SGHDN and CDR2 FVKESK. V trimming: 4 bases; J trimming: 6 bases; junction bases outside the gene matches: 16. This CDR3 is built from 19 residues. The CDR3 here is CASSPRPFGTGTGNSPLHF. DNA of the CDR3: TGTGCCAGCAGCCCGCGGCCATTTGGGACAGGGACCGGTAATTCACCCCTCCACTTT.

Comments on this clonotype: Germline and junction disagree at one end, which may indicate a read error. The CDR3 DNA reads TGTGCCAACAGCAGCAACAGGGGTCGCTACGAGCAGTACTTC. Encoded protein: CANSSNRGRYEQYF. The V gene is TRBV7-9, the J gene TRBJ2-7; 7 nucleotides agree with TRBD1. Germline V gene lookup returns CDR1 SEHNR and CDR2 FQNEAQ (reference sequence). There are 14 residues in the CDR3. The full variable domain, completed using reference TRBV7-9 and TRBJ2-7, is DTGVSQNPRHKITKRGQNVTFRCDPISEHNRLYWYRQTLGQGPEFLTYFQNEAQLEKSRLLSDRFSAERPKGSFSTLEIQRTEQGDSAMYLCANSSNRGRYEQYFGPGTRLTVT.

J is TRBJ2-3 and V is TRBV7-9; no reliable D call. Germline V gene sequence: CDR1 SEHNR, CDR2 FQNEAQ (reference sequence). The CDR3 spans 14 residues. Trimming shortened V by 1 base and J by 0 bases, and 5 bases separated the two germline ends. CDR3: CASSLEQSTDTQYF. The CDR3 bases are TGTGCCAGCAGCTTAGAGCAGAGCACAGATACGCAGTATTTT.

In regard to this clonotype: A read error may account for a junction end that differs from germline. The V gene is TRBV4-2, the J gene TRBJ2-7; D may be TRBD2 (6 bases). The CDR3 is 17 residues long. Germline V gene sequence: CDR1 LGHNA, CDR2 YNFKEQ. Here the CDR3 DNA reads TGTGCCAGCAGCCAAGATCCCAAAGGAGGGGTAGTCTACAAGCATTACTTC. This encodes CASSQDPKGGVVYKHYF.

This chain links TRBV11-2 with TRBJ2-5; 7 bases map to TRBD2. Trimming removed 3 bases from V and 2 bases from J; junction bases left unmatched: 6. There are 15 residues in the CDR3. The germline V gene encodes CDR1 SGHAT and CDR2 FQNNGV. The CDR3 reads CASSFLWTRQETQYF. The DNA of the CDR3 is TGTGCCAGCAGCTTCCTATGGACTAGACAAGAGACCCAGTACTTC. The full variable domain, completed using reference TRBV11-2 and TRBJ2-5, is EAGVAQSPRYKIIEKRQSVAFWCNPISGHATLYWYQQILGQGPKLLIQFQNNGVVDDSQLPKDRFSAERLKGVDSTLKIQPAKLEDSAVYLCASSFLWTRQETQYFGPGTRLLVL.

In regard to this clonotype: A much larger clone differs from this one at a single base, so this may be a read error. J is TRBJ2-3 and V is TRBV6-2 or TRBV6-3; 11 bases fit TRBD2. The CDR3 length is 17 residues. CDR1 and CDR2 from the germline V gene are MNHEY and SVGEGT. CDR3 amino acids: CASSTGTSGSFTDTQSF. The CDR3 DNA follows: TGTGCCAGCAGCACCGGGACTAGCGGTTCATTCACAGATACGCAGTCTTTT.

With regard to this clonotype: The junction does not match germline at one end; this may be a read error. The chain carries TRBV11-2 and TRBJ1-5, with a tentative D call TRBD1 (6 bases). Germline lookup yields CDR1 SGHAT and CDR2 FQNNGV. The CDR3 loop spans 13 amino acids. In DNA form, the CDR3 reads TGTACCAGCAGCCCGGGGACAAGTCAGCCCCAGCATTTT. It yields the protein CTSSPGTSQPQHF.

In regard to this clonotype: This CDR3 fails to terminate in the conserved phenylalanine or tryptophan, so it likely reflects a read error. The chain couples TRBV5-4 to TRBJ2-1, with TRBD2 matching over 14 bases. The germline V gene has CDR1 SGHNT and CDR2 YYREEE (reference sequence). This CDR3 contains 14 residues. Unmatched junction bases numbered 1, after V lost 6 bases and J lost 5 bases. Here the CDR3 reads CASKTSGRDNEQFL. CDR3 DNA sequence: TGTGCCAGCAAGACTAGCGGGAGGGACAATGAGCAGTTCTTA.

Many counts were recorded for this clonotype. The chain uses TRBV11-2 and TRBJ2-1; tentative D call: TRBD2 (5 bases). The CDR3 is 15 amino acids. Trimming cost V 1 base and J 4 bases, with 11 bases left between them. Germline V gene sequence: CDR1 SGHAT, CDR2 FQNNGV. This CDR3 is CASSLVAGLYNEQFF. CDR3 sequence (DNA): TGTGCCAGCAGCTTAGTGGCGGGCCTGTACAATGAGCAGTTCTTC.

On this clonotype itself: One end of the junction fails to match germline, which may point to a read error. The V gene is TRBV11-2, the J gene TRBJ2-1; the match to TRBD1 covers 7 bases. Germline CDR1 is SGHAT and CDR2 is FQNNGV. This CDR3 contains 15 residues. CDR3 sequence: CASNPGATGSNVQFF. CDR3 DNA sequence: TGTGCCAGCAACCCGGGTGCGACAGGGTCGAATGTGCAGTTCTTC.

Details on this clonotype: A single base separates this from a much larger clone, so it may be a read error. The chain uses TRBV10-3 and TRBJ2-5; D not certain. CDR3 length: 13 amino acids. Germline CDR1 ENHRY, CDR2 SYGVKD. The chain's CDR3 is CTISESEPETQYF. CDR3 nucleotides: TGTACCATCAGTGAGTCGGAGCCGGAGACCCAGTACTTC.

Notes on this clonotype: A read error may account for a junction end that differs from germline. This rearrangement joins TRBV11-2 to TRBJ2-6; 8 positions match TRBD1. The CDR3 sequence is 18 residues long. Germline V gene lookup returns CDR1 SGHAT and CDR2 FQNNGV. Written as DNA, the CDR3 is TGTGCCAGCAATCTAGGTGGGACAGGTATCTCTGGGGCCAATGTCCTGACTTTC. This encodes CASNLGGTGISGANVLTF.

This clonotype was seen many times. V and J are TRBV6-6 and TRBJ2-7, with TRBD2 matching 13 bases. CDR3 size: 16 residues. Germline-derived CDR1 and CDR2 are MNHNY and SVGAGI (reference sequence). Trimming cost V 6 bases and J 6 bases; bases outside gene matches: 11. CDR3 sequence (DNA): TGTGCCAGCAGCCTGGGACTAGCGGGGACCGGGGTCGAGCAGTACTTC. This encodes CASSLGLAGTGVEQYF.

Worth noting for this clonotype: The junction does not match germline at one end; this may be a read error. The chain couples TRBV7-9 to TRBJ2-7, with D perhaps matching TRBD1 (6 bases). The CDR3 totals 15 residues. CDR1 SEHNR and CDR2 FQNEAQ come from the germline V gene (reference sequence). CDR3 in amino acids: CANSLEQGRSYEQYF. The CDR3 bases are TGTGCCAACAGCTTGGAACAGGGACGCTCCTACGAGCAGTACTTC.

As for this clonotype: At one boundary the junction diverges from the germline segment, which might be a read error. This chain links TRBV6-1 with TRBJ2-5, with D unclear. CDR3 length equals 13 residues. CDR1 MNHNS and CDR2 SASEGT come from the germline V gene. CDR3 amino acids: CVSSEARARTQYF. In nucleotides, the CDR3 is TGTGTCAGCAGTGAAGCGCGAGCCAGGACCCAGTACTTC.

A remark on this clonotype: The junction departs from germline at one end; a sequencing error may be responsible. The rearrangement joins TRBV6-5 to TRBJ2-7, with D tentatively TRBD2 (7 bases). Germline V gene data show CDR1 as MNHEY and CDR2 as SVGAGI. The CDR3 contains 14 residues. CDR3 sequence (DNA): TGTGTCAGCAGTTACTCTAGGGGGGGCTACGAGCAGTACTTC. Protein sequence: CVSSYSRGGYEQYF.

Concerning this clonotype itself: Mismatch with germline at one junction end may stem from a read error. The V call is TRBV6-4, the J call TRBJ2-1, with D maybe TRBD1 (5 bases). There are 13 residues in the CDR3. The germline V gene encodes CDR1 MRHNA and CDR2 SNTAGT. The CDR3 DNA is TGTGTCAGCTCGGCACAGGCCTACAATGAGCAGTTCTTC. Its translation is CVSSAQAYNEQFF.

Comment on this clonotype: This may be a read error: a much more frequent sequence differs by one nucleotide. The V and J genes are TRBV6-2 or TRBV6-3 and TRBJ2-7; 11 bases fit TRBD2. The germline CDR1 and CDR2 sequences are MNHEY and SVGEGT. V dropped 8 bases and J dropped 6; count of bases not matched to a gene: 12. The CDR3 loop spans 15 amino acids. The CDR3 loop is CASVAGLAEGGEQYF. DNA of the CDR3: TGTGCCAGCGTCGCGGGACTAGCGGAGGGGGGCGAGCAGTACTTC.